A single sample gave rise to the 8 T cell receptor beta chains below, sequenced in a study of blood T cell repertoires in COVID-19. Profiled with immunoSEQ multiplex PCR; TCRdb holds only in-frame clones, not every one. The table includes about 350,000 clones, roughly 87% detected once. The sample was PBMCs or T cells enriched from blood (not recorded which). These receptors were taken from a woman younger than 45 who had recovered from COVID-19.

V is TRBV3-1 (or the pseudogene TRBV3-2) and J is TRBJ1-3; the D gene is possibly TRBD1 (5 bases). Trimming cost V 0 bases and J 5 bases, with 8 bases left between them. CDR1 LGHDT and CDR2 YNNKEL come from the germline V gene (reference sequence). The CDR3 is made up of 14 amino acids. The CDR3 region is CASSQEGARNTIYF. The CDR3 DNA sequence: TGTGCCAGCAGCCAAGAAGGGGCCCGAAACACCATATATTTT.

The CDR3 reads CASSLGTGDNTGELFF. CDR3 coding DNA: TGTGCCAGCAGTTTAGGGACAGGTGATAACACCGGGGAGCTGTTTTTT. This chain joins TRBV27 and TRBJ2-2; 8 nucleotides line up with TRBD1. This CDR3 is 16 amino acids long. With 2 bases clipped from V and 2 bases from J, the junction kept 4 bases outside the gene matches. Germline V lookup: CDR1 MNHEY, CDR2 SMNVEV (reference sequence).

CDR3 in DNA: TGCGCCAGCAGCTGGGGGGACAGGGACTCCTACGAGCAGTACTTC. Residues: CASSWGDRDSYEQYF. The chain has TRBV5-1 and TRBJ2-7, with 9 bases fitting TRBD1. This CDR3 has 15 residues. Germline values: CDR1 SGHRS, CDR2 YFSETQ. Trimming took 3 bases from V and 0 from J; bases not matched to a gene: 4.

This clone came up once. V gene TRBV18 combines with J gene TRBJ1-5; the D gene is possibly TRBD1 (5 bases). This CDR3 region has 15 residues. Germline V CDR1 and CDR2: KGHSH, LQKENI. Trimming took off 5 bases at V and 1 base at J, with 12 bases between the two ends. The CDR3 DNA is TGTGCCAGCTCATTCAGGGAGGGAAGCAATCAGCCCCAGCATTTT. Its protein product is CASSFREGSNQPQHF.

V is TRBV5-4 and J is TRBJ2-7; tentative D call: TRBD2 (5 bases). CDR1 SGHNT and CDR2 YYREEE come from the germline V gene (reference sequence). The CDR3 spans 17 residues. Trimming removed 3 bases at V and 2 bases at J, with 21 bases between. In DNA form, the CDR3 reads TGTGCCAGCAGCTCGGGCGGGCCGATGAAGGAAGCCTACGAGCAGTACTTC. As protein: CASSSGGPMKEAYEQYF.

This chain links TRBV5-1 with TRBJ2-5; no clear D. The V and J ends lost 2 bases and 3 bases respectively, with 5 bases between them. CDR3 size: 12 residues. CDR1 is SGHRS, CDR2 YFSETQ, per germline. The CDR3 nucleotides read TGCGCCAGCAGCTTCCAAAAAGAGACCCAGTACTTC. Translated, it gives CASSFQKETQYF.

This clone was detected a few times. This chain joins TRBV5-4 and TRBJ1-3; no reliable D call. V was cut by 3 bases and J by 1 base, with 5 bases left in between. The CDR3 runs 13 residues. Germline V CDR1 and CDR2: SGHNT, YYREEE (reference sequence). The CDR3 nucleotides read TGTGCCAGCAGCTCCCATTCTGGAAACACCATATATTTT. It yields the protein CASSSHSGNTIYF.

V gene TRBV9 combines with J gene TRBJ1-6; 12 bases fit TRBD1. The CDR3 loop spans 15 amino acids. Germline CDR1 SGDLS, CDR2 YYNGEE. With 3 bases clipped from V and 9 bases from J, the junction kept 4 bases outside the gene matches. Here the CDR3 DNA reads TGTGCCAGCAGCGCCGGGACAGGGGGCATTTCACCCCTCCACTTT. Its protein is CASSAGTGGISPLHF.